This is a list of T cell receptor beta chains from one sample in a study of blood T cell repertoires in COVID-19. Produced via immunoSEQ multiplex PCR; TCRdb's table is partial and in-frame only. The sample yields some 240,000 clones, 75% to 90% seen once. The sample comprised peripheral blood. These receptors were obtained from a woman aged 70 to 79 with COVID-19, enrolled during active disease. Both conserved end residues are part of each CDR3. A D gene is named only where the DNA matches it firmly. A clone size is listed for some rows: how often the clone was seen (once, few, many), or a class if it is expanded.

j_call | d_call | clone_size | v_call | cdr3_length | cdr3_aa | cdr3_nt
TRBJ1-5 | NA | NA | TRBV4-3 | 16 | CASSQDHRKPAQPQHF | TGCGCCAGCAGCCAAGATCACAGGAAACCGGCTCAGCCCCAGCATTTT
TRBJ2-3 | TRBD1 | NA | TRBV7-9 | 16 | CASSRGQGTSTDTQYF | TGTGCCAGCAGCCGCGGACAGGGGACTAGCACAGATACGCAGTATTTT
TRBJ1-1 | NA | few | TRBV11-3 | 14 | CASRKGLGGTEAFF | TGTGCCAGCAGAAAGGGACTGGGAGGCACTGAAGCTTTCTTT
TRBJ1-2 | TRBD1 | NA | TRBV6-6 | 13 | CASSRDRDYGYTF | TGTGCCAGCAGTAGGGACAGGGACTATGGCTACACCTTC
TRBJ1-6 | TRBD1 | once | TRBV7-9 | 16 | CASSLNRGSPDSPLHF | TGTGCCAGCAGCCTAAACAGGGGATCACCTGATTCACCCCTCCACTTT
TRBJ2-1 | NA | NA | TRBV11-3 | 15 | CASSLDGRVYNEQFF | TGTGCCAGCAGCTTAGACGGGAGAGTTTACAATGAGCAGTTCTTC
TRBJ1-5 | NA | NA | TRBV19 | 16 | CASSRRTGQGNQPQHF | TGTGCCAGTAGTAGGCGGACCGGGCAGGGGAATCAGCCCCAGCATTTT
TRBJ1-2 | NA | NA | TRBV19 | 17 | CASSIVGRTTPNYGYTF | TGTGCCAGTAGTATAGTTGGCAGGACAACACCTAACTATGGCTACACCTTC
TRBJ1-2 | NA | NA | TRBV3-1/TRBV3-2 | 15 | CASRGLFGSEYGYTF | TGTGCCAGCAGGGGACTATTTGGGTCCGAATATGGCTACACCTTC
TRBJ1-1 | NA | once | TRBV11-2 | 13 | CASSSQGYTEAFF | TGTGCCAGCAGCTCTCAGGGTTACACTGAAGCTTTCTTT
TRBJ2-2 | NA | NA | TRBV5-4 | 14 | CASSRNTGTGELFF | TGTGCCAGCAGCCGGAATACAGGGACCGGGGAGCTGTTTTTT
TRBJ1-3 | TRBD1 | few | TRBV5-4 | 16 | CASSLAGQDSGNTIYF | TGTGCCAGCAGCTTGGCGGGACAGGACTCTGGAAACACCATATATTTT
TRBJ2-2 | TRBD2 | NA | TRBV9 | 16 | CASSVGAGGLTGELFF | TGTGCCAGCAGCGTAGGGGCGGGAGGGCTGACCGGGGAGCTGTTTTTT
TRBJ1-1 | TRBD1 | NA | TRBV6-2/TRBV6-3 | 19 | CASSRSPPITGQGTTEAFF | TGTGCCAGCAGCCGTTCCCCCCCCATTACGGGACAGGGGACCACTGAAGCTTTCTTT
TRBJ2-1 | NA | NA | TRBV11-2 | 14 | CASSQAGVSNEQFF | TGTGCCAGCAGCCAAGCGGGCGTCTCCAATGAGCAGTTCTTC
TRBJ2-1 | TRBD2 | NA | TRBV5-1 | 16 | CASSYLAESSYNEQFF | TGCGCCAGCAGCTACCTAGCGGAGAGCTCCTACAATGAGCAGTTCTTC
TRBJ1-5 | TRBD1 | NA | TRBV28 | 16 | CASSDLGGQGYQPQHF | TGTGCCAGCAGTGACCTCGGGGGACAGGGGTATCAGCCCCAGCATTTT
TRBJ1-6 | TRBD1 | NA | TRBV5-4 | 14 | CASRQGGANSPLHF | TGTGCCAGCAGACAGGGGGGGGCCAATTCACCCCTCCACTTT
TRBJ2-6 | TRBD1 | NA | TRBV5-6 | 17 | CASSWTGTFSGANVLTF | TGTGCCAGCAGCTGGACAGGGACATTCTCTGGGGCCAACGTCCTGACTTTC
TRBJ1-1 | NA | NA | TRBV28 | 14 | CASSKAGLATEAFF | TGTGCCAGCTCGAAGGCAGGGTTGGCCACTGAAGCTTTCTTT
TRBJ1-5 | TRBD1 | NA | TRBV18 | 16 | CASSGDRTRSNQPQHF | TGTGCCAGCTCAGGGGACAGAACTAGATCAAATCAGCCCCAGCATTTT
TRBJ2-7 | NA | NA | TRBV7-9 | 13 | CASSSDTSYEQYF | TGTGCCAGCAGCTCCGACACCTCCTACGAGCAGTACTTC